This is a list of T cell receptor beta chains from one sample in a study of T cell responses to AZD1222 COVID-19 vaccine. Produced via immunoSEQ multiplex PCR; TCRdb's table is partial and in-frame only. The sample contains 60,000 to 75,000 clones, about 79% of which appear only once. The input for sequencing was peripheral blood, taken on day 0 of AZD1222 vaccination. The receptors shown here come from an adult in good health. The CDR3 runs from the conserved cysteine through the conserved F or W. The D gene is left open where the match is weak. A clone size is listed for some rows: how often the clone was seen (once, few, many), or a class if it is expanded.

d_call	cdr3_length	v_call	clone_size	j_call	cdr3_nt	cdr3_aa
NA	15	TRBV11-2	NA	TRBJ2-2	TGTGCCAGCAGCTTACGCGGTCAGACCACCGGGGAGCTGTTTTTT	CASSLRGQTTGELFF
NA	13	TRBV5-1	NA	TRBJ2-5	TGCGCCAGCAGTTGGCCAACCCAAGAGACCCAGTACTTC	CASSWPTQETQYF
TRBD1	15	TRBV19	NA	TRBJ1-2	TGTGCCAGTAGTTCCGGACAGGGGTATAACTATGGCTACACCTTC	CASSSGQGYNYGYTF
NA	15	TRBV5-1	once	TRBJ2-6	TGCGCCAGCAGCTTGGTTGAGTCCGGGGCCAACGTCCTGACTTTC	CASSLVESGANVLTF
NA	20	TRBV28	NA	TRBJ2-3	TGTGCCAGCAGTCCCCGGGGGTGGACGTACCCGAGAAAAAGCACAGATACGCAGTATTTT	CASSPRGWTYPRKSTDTQYF
NA	15	TRBV16	NA	TRBJ1-3	TGTGCCAGCAGCTTCAACAGGGTATCCGGAAACACCATATATTTT	CASSFNRVSGNTIYF
TRBD1	15	TRBV4-1	NA	TRBJ1-4	TGCGCCAGCAGCCAACCGGGACAGGGCCATGAAAAACTGTTTTTT	CASSQPGQGHEKLFF
NA	16	TRBV7-2	NA	TRBJ2-1	TGTGCCAGCAGCTTAAATCGAGACTTAGGCTACAATGAGCAGTTCTTC	CASSLNRDLGYNEQFF
NA	13	TRBV29-1	NA	TRBJ2-7	TGCAGCGTTGTTGGGACGGCAACCTACGAGCAGTACTTC	CSVVGTATYEQYF
NA	14	TRBV6-1	few	TRBJ1-6	TGTGCCAGCAGGGAAGGACAGTATAATTCACCCCTCCACTTT	CASREGQYNSPLHF
NA	15	TRBV15	NA	TRBJ1-2	TGTGCCACCAGCAGAGTCGATACAGGCTTCTATGGCTACACCTTC	CATSRVDTGFYGYTF
NA	14	TRBV27	NA	TRBJ2-7	TGTGCCAGCAGTTTACCCGATCCCTCCTACGAGCAGTACTTC	CASSLPDPSYEQYF
NA	14	TRBV27	NA	TRBJ1-1	TGTGCCAGCAGTTTAGGTGGCGTTGGCACTGAAGCTTTCTTT	CASSLGGVGTEAFF
TRBD1	13	TRBV2	once	TRBJ1-2	TGTGCCAGCAGTGAAACAGGGGGCTATGGCTACACCTTC	CASSETGGYGYTF
TRBD2	15	TRBV2	NA	TRBJ2-1	TGTGCCAGCAGACCGGGACTAGCGGGTGGGGATGAGCAGTTCTTC	CASRPGLAGGDEQFF
NA	12	TRBV4-2	NA	TRBJ1-1	TGTGCCAGCTCCCAAGGGGTAACTGAAGCTTTCTTT	CASSQGVTEAFF
TRBD2	14	TRBV18	NA	TRBJ2-7	TGTGCCAGCTCACGGTTAGCGGGGTCGTACGAGCAGTACTTC	CASSRLAGSYEQYF